Listed below are T cell receptor beta chains from one sample, sequenced in a study of blood T cell repertoires in COVID-19. Using immunoSEQ multiplex PCR, the repertoire was profiled, and TCRdb retains in-frame clones only, with some absent. This sample has some 140,000 clones, with more than 75% found just once. The sequencing sample was made of peripheral blood. These receptors all come from a man aged 55 to 70 who had recovered from COVID-19. Both conserved end residues are part of each CDR3. A D gene is named only where the DNA matches it firmly. Size is stated for part of the rows, as once, few or many counts, or as a class when the clone is expanded.

>few|TRBD2|TRBJ2-3|TRBV7-2
TGTGCCAGCAGCTTCCTAGCGGGGATCACAGATACGCAGTATTTT
CASSFLAGITDTQYF
>once|TRBD2|TRBJ2-1|TRBV5-6
TGTGCCAGCAGGTGGACTAGCGGTAATGAGCAGTTCTTC
CASRWTSGNEQFF
>NA|TRBD1|TRBJ2-7|TRBV2
TGTGCCAGCAGTTTCGACAGGGACTCCTACGAGCAGTACTTC
CASSFDRDSYEQYF
>NA|TRBD2|TRBJ2-3|TRBV7-2
TGTGCCAGCAGCTTAGCCTCTAGCGGGAGCACAGATACGCAGTATTTT
CASSLASSGSTDTQYF
>NA|NA|TRBJ1-4|TRBV27
TGTGCCAGCAGCCCCCATCTGGGGGCACCCGGGGGGGAACTGTTTTTT
CASSPHLGAPGGELFF
>NA|TRBD2|TRBJ2-1|TRBV7-6
TGTGCCAGCAGCTTAGCGGGTCGGGGGGGCCTCCATGAGCAGTTCTTC
CASSLAGRGGLHEQFF
>NA|NA|TRBJ1-2|TRBV9
TGTGCCAGCAGCCCCCGCCAGGGTATGCAGCCCATCTATGGCTACACCTTC
CASSPRQGMQPIYGYTF
>few|TRBD1|TRBJ2-7|TRBV4-3
TGCGCCAGCAGCCATAACAGGGGGCGGAACGAGCAGTACTTC
CASSHNRGRNEQYF
>NA|TRBD1|TRBJ2-1|TRBV4-2
TGTGCCAGCAGCTCCGGGACAGCGGAGCACAATGAGCAGTTCTTC
CASSSGTAEHNEQFF
>NA|TRBD1|TRBJ1-2|TRBV6-1
TGTGCCAGCAGTGAGGCAGGGGGAAACTATGGCTACACCTTC
CASSEAGGNYGYTF
>NA|TRBD2|TRBJ2-5|TRBV5-8
TGTGCCAGCAGCTCGGGACTAGCGGGAAGGGAGACCCAGTACTTC
CASSSGLAGRETQYF
>NA|TRBD2|TRBJ2-7|TRBV10-2
TGCGCCAGCAGTGAATCGGGGGGGACCTACGAGCAGTACTTC
CASSESGGTYEQYF
>NA|NA|TRBJ2-5|TRBV28
TGTGCCAGCAGCCTCTTTGCGGGCCAAGAGACCCAGTACTTC
CASSLFAGQETQYF
>NA|NA|TRBJ1-2|TRBV5-1
TGCGCCAGCAGCTTGGGGACAGCCACCACTAACTATGGCTACACCTTC
CASSLGTATTNYGYTF
>NA|NA|TRBJ1-2|TRBV3-1/TRBV3-2
TGTGCCAGCAGCCCGTCGGAGGAGATAAACTATGGCTACACCTTC
CASSPSEEINYGYTF
>NA|NA|TRBJ1-1|TRBV5-1
TGCGCCAGCAGCTTGACGGGGGACACTGAAGCTTTCTTT
CASSLTGDTEAFF
>NA|NA|TRBJ1-1|TRBV4-2
TGTGCCAGCAGCCAAGATCCAGGGGTCGGGAACACTGAAGCTTTCTTT
CASSQDPGVGNTEAFF
>NA|NA|TRBJ1-2|TRBV18
TGTGCCAGCTCACCAGGGCAGGACTATGGCTACACCTTC
CASSPGQDYGYTF
>once|TRBD1|TRBJ1-1|TRBV7-3
TGTGCCAGCAGCTGGGGACAGGGGACTGAAGCTTTCTTT
CASSWGQGTEAFF
>NA|NA|TRBJ2-1|TRBV9
TGTGCCAGCAGCGTTACCGAGAGCTCCTACAATGAGCAGTTCTTC
CASSVTESSYNEQFF
>few|TRBD2|TRBJ2-2|TRBV7-2
TGTGCCAGCAGCGGACTAGCGGCGAACACCGGGGAGCTGTTTTTT
CASSGLAANTGELFF
>NA|NA|TRBJ2-3|TRBV27
TGTGCCAGCAGTTTTGGGCAGGCAGATACGCAGTATTTT
CASSFGQADTQYF
>NA|NA|TRBJ2-1|TRBV7-2
TGTGCCAGCAGCTTAGCGGGAGGACCCTACAATGAGCAGTTCTTC
CASSLAGGPYNEQFF
>NA|NA|TRBJ1-1|TRBV7-9
TGTGCCAGCAGCCCCCATGGACAGACTAACACTGAAGCTTTCTTT
CASSPHGQTNTEAFF
>NA|TRBD1|TRBJ1-2|TRBV9
TGTGCCAGCAGCGCCTGGGACAGGGGGCTTGGCTACACCTTC
CASSAWDRGLGYTF
>few|NA|TRBJ2-3|TRBV28
TGTGCCAGCAGTTTAGTCTACCCTCCCACAGATACGCAGTATTTT
CASSLVYPPTDTQYF
>NA|NA|TRBJ1-2|TRBV12-3/TRBV12-4
TGTGCCAGCAGTTTAAGAGTCGGGGGCTACACCTTC
CASSLRVGGYTF
>NA|NA|TRBJ2-2|TRBV4-2
TGTGCCAGCAGCCAAGATACAGGGAGGGCCGGGGAGCTGTTTTTT
CASSQDTGRAGELFF
>NA|TRBD1|TRBJ1-4|TRBV7-9
TGTGCCAGCAGCCGTCGTGGACAGGGAAACGAAAAACTGTTTTTT
CASSRRGQGNEKLFF
>NA|NA|TRBJ1-5|TRBV28
TGTGCCAGCAGTTTACTCAATCAGCCCCAGCATTTT
CASSLLNQPQHF
>NA|TRBD2|TRBJ2-7|TRBV19
TGTGCCAGTAGTACGGGACTAGCGGGCGCCTACGAGCAGTACTTC
CASSTGLAGAYEQYF
>NA|NA|TRBJ2-5|TRBV7-2
TGTGCCAGCAGCGCCTCTAGCGAAAGAGGTGGGACCCAGTACTTC
CASSASSERGGTQYF
>NA|NA|TRBJ2-1|TRBV5-1
TGCGCCAGCAGCCTTTTTGCGGGGTCCAGTAATGAGCAGTTCTTC
CASSLFAGSSNEQFF
>NA|NA|TRBJ2-5|TRBV19
TGTGCCAGTAGTAAGGGGCAGGGGAGACAAGAGACCCAGTACTTC
CASSKGQGRQETQYF
>NA|NA|TRBJ1-3|TRBV7-8
TGTGCCAGCAGCTTAAAGGGGCGGTTGGGCGGAAACACCATATATTTT
CASSLKGRLGGNTIYF
>NA|NA|TRBJ1-2|TRBV19
TGTGCCAGTAGTAGGGGCGGACACCAGGCATTTTATGGCTACACCTTC
CASSRGGHQAFYGYTF
>NA|TRBD2|TRBJ2-7|TRBV5-1
TGCGCCAGCAGCCCCGGGACTATTCGCTCCTACGAGCAGTACTTC
CASSPGTIRSYEQYF
>NA|TRBD1|TRBJ2-3|TRBV7-2
TGTGCCAGCAGCTGGGGCGGACAGGTTAGCACAGATACGCAGTATTTT
CASSWGGQVSTDTQYF
>NA|NA|TRBJ1-1|TRBV11-2
TGTGCCAGCAGCTTAGAAACCGCAGGGGAGCCGAACACTGAAGCTTTCTTT
CASSLETAGEPNTEAFF
>NA|TRBD1|TRBJ1-6|TRBV4-3
TGCGCCAGCAGCCAAGACCCCCGGGACAGGCTTTCACCCCTCCACTTT
CASSQDPRDRLSPLHF
>NA|TRBD2|TRBJ2-7|TRBV7-2
TGTGCCAGCAGCACGGGGAGGGGAGGAACCTACGAGCAGTACTTC
CASSTGRGGTYEQYF
>NA|TRBD2|TRBJ2-7|TRBV10-3
TGTGCCATCAGTGATTCGGGACTAGCGGGGGTTGGCGAGCAGTACTTC
CAISDSGLAGVGEQYF